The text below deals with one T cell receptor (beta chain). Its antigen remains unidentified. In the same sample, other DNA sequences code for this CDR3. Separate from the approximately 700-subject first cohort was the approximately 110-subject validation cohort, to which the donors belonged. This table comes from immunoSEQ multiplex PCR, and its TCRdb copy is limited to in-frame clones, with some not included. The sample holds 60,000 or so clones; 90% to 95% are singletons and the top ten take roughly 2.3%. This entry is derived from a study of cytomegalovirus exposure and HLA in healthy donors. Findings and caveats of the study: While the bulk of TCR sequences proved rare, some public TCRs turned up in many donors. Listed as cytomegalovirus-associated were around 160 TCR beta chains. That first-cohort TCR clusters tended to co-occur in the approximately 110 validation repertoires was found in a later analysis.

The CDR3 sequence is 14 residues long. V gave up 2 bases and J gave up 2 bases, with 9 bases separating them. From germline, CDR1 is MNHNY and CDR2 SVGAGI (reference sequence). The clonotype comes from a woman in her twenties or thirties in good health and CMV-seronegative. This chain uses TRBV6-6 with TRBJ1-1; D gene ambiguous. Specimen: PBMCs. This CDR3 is CASSYQEGNTEAFF. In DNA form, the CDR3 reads TGTGCCAGCAGTTACCAGGAGGGAAACACTGAAGCTTTCTTT.